A single sample is the source of the 22 T cell receptor beta chains below, sequenced in a study of identical twins. TCRdb reprocessed the 5' RACE reads with MiXCR, giving one entry per CDR3 protein. The data contain 1.5 million to 2 million distinct CDR3 sequences, around 29% of them singletons. The sample taken for sequencing was cord blood. These receptors were obtained from a newborn girl in good health.

This clonotype was observed a few times. The chain uses TRBV30 and TRBJ1-2; D not certain. Germline V gives CDR1 GTSNPN, CDR2 SVGIG (reference sequence). V dropped 0 bases and J dropped 7 bases, with 12 bases sitting between them. The length of the CDR3 is 13 residues. The CDR3 DNA reads TGTGCCTGGAGTGTACTACCCAGGACTGGCTACACCTTC. The encoded protein is CAWSVLPRTGYTF.

This clonotype has a handful of counts. The rearrangement links TRBV7-9 to TRBJ2-1, with TRBD2 matching over 12 bases. CDR3 size: 16 residues. Germline-derived CDR1 and CDR2 are SEHNR and FQNEAQ (reference sequence). V shed 2 bases, J shed 10 bases, and the junction held 9 bases outside the gene matches. The CDR3 spells CASSLSRLAGGQEQFF. For the CDR3, the DNA is TGTGCCAGCAGCTTATCCCGGCTAGCGGGAGGGCAGGAGCAGTTCTTC.

This clonotype was counted a few times. V is TRBV4-1 and J is TRBJ2-7; possibly TRBD2 for D (5 bases). V lost 3 bases and J 7 bases, leaving 13 bases between the germline ends. There are 13 residues in the CDR3. Germline V gives CDR1 MGHRA, CDR2 YSYEKL. The CDR3 nucleotides read TGCGCCAGCAGCCACAGGAACGGGGATGAGCAGTACTTC. It translates to CASSHRNGDEQYF.

This clonotype was detected a few times. The rearrangement joins TRBV2 to TRBJ2-2; D ambiguous. CDR3 size: 15 residues. Germline-derived CDR1 and CDR2 are SNHLY and FYNNEI. V was clipped by 2 bases and J by 4 bases, with 11 bases between them. The CDR3 DNA reads as TGTGCCAGCAGTGAATTTCCCTCTGGCACCGGGGAGCTGTTTTTT. This translates into CASSEFPSGTGELFF.

This clonotype was counted many times. The chain is built from TRBV10-3 and TRBJ2-1; 11 bases are shared with TRBD1. In germline, CDR1 is ENHRY, CDR2 SYGVKD. The CDR3 runs to 15 residues. Germline trimming cut 4 bases from V and 4 bases from J; bases unmatched to any gene: 3. CDR3 DNA: TGTGCCATCAGTGGCCGGGACAGGGGGTACAATGAGCAGTTCTTC. Translation gives CAISGRDRGYNEQFF.

V usage is TRBV4-1 and J usage is TRBJ2-3; TRBD2 matches at 7 bases. J gave up 1 base and V 1 base, and 8 bases lay outside the gene matches. CDR1 is MGHRA, CDR2 YSYEKL, per germline. The CDR3 contains 17 residues. In DNA, the CDR3 is TGCGCCAGCAGCCAAGCCTCAGCGGGGTGGGGCACAGATACGCAGTATTTT. Translated: CASSQASAGWGTDTQYF.

This clonotype was seen a few times. The chain combines TRBV5-1 with TRBJ1-2, with TRBD1 matching over 7 bases. V dropped 2 bases and J dropped 2; count of bases not matched to a gene: 3. Germline V CDR1 and CDR2: SGHRS, YFSETQ. The CDR3 runs 14 residues. CDR3 nucleotide sequence: TGCGCCAGCAGCTTCGAGGGGGCAAACTATGGCTACACCTTC. This translates into CASSFEGANYGYTF.

A few counts support this clonotype. J is TRBJ1-1 and V is TRBV4-2, with 8 bases matching TRBD1. The V segment lost 3 bases and the J segment 6 bases; nucleotides outside the gene matches: 6. The germline V gene has CDR1 LGHNA and CDR2 YNFKEQ. The CDR3 runs to 14 residues. This CDR3 is CASSQRQGSSEAFF. The CDR3 DNA reads TGTGCCAGCAGCCAGAGACAGGGGAGCTCTGAAGCTTTCTTT.

J is TRBJ2-1 and V is TRBV29-1; a possible D gene is TRBD1 (6 bases). Trimming left V 4 bases short and J 6 bases short, with 10 bases between. The CDR3 runs 12 residues. Germline CDR1 is SQVTM and CDR2 is ANQGSEA. CDR3 DNA sequence: TGCAGCGTTGCCGGACAGCTCAATGAGCAGTTCTTC. Its protein product is CSVAGQLNEQFF.

The chain uses TRBV7-2 and TRBJ2-7; D unclear. Germline V gene lookup returns CDR1 SGHTA and CDR2 FQGNSA. Between the trimmed V and J ends, which lost 5 bases and 0 bases, there was a span of 5 bases. The CDR3 loop spans 12 amino acids. In DNA, the CDR3 is TGTGCCAGCAGCATGTACTCCTACGAGCAGTACTTC. It specifies CASSMYSYEQYF.

This clonotype was counted between two and nine times. The V gene is TRBV25-1, the J gene TRBJ2-1; D possibly matches TRBD1 or TRBD2 (6 bases each). V shed 4 bases and J shed 2 bases, with 15 bases lying between them. Germline V gives CDR1 MGHDK, CDR2 SYGVNS. The CDR3 is 16 amino acids. CDR3: CASSGGGTSAYNEQFF. The CDR3 DNA reads TGTGCCAGCAGTGGTGGCGGGACATCGGCCTACAATGAGCAGTTCTTC.

Of note for this clonotype: A read error may be the cause here, since a much bigger clone is one base away. The V gene is TRBV27, the J gene TRBJ2-1; D is tentatively TRBD1 or TRBD2 (5 bases each). The J call may be wrong; the DNA end is better matched by TRBJ2-7. Per germline, CDR1 MNHEY and CDR2 SMNVEV (reference sequence). The CDR3 spans 15 residues. The CDR3 reads CASRVRRDLYNEQYF. CDR3 DNA sequence: TGTGCCAGCCGGGTACGCCGGGACCTTTACAATGAGCAGTACTTC.

The table lists this clonotype with many counts. The genes are TRBV2 and TRBJ1-2; D is unclear. The CDR3 totals 13 residues. Trimming stripped 8 bases from V and 2 bases from J, with 12 bases between. Germline CDR1 reads SNHLY; CDR2 reads FYNNEI. The CDR3, as DNA: TGTGCCAGCTCTGGCGGGCCAAACTATGGCTACACCTTC. This sequence encodes CASSGGPNYGYTF.

CDR3 coding DNA: TGTGCCAGCAGCGTAACGGGGGCGGGCACTGAAGCTTTCTTT. Translating it yields CASSVTGAGTEAFF. V is TRBV9 and J is TRBJ1-1, with D tentatively TRBD1 (6 bases). Trimming stripped 1 base from V and 4 bases from J, with 11 bases between. The CDR3 is 14 amino acids. Germline V gene sequence: CDR1 SGDLS, CDR2 YYNGEE.

The rearrangement links TRBV25-1 to TRBJ1-5; D may be TRBD1 (6 bases). CDR1 and CDR2 from the germline V gene are MGHDK and SYGVNS. Trimming took 6 bases from V and 2 from J, leaving 14 bases between them. The CDR3 has 15 amino acids. The CDR3 region has the DNA TGTGCCAGCAGCCCCAAGGGGGGGGGCAATCAGCCCCAGCATTTT. This codes for CASSPKGGGNQPQHF.

The CDR3 DNA is TGTGCCAGCAGTCCCCCAGGGATCGGGGCCGAAAAACTGTTTTTT. Its translation: CASSPPGIGAEKLFF. V gene TRBV2 combines with J gene TRBJ1-4, with D possibly TRBD1 on 5 matching bases. V was pared by 5 bases and J by 8 bases, with 18 bases between. The CDR3 runs 15 residues. Germline V gives CDR1 SNHLY, CDR2 FYNNEI. The full variable domain, in which reference TRBV2 and TRBJ1-4 provide the parts outside the CDR3, is EPEVTQTPSHQVTQMGQEVILRCVPISNHLYFYWYRQILGQKVEFLVSFYNNEISEKSEIFDDQFSVERPDGSNFTLKIRSTKLEDSAMYFCASSPPGIGAEKLFFGSGTQLSVL.

This clonotype was seen a handful of times. J is TRBJ2-3 and V is TRBV6-1; a weak D match, TRBD1 (6 bases). Trimming left V 4 bases short and J 1 base short, with 12 bases between. The CDR3 length is 15 residues. From germline, CDR1 is MNHNS and CDR2 SASEGT. CDR3 sequence reads: CASSGDRPRTDTQYF. The CDR3, as DNA: TGTGCCAGCAGTGGAGACAGGCCCCGCACAGATACGCAGTATTTT.

With regard to this clonotype: A read error may be the cause here, since a much bigger clone is one base away. This chain joins TRBV28 and TRBJ2-1; a possible D gene is TRBD2 (6 bases). The CDR3 sequence is 17 residues long. Germline V CDR1 and CDR2: MDHEN, SYDVKM. The DNA of the CDR3 is TGTGCCGGCAGTTTGTTTGAGGGAGGACGGGCCTACAATGAGCAGTTCTTC. It encodes CAGSLFEGGRAYNEQFF.

CDR3 loop: CSARREVGDTQYF. The CDR3 coding sequence is TGCAGTGCTAGGAGGGAGGTCGGAGATACGCAGTATTTT. This sequence joins TRBV20-1 and TRBJ2-3; possible D gene TRBD2, 6 bases. V shed 3 bases and J shed 5 bases, with 12 bases lying between them. This CDR3 contains 13 residues. Germline-derived CDR1 and CDR2 are DFQATT and SNEGSKA (reference sequence).

The chain is built from TRBV20-1 and TRBJ1-1; the D gene is possibly TRBD1 (5 bases). The germline CDR1 and CDR2 sequences are DFQATT and SNEGSKA (reference sequence). The CDR3 runs to 15 residues. Trimming removed 3 bases from V and 1 base from J, with 15 bases in between. CDR3 bases: TGCAGTGCTAGGGGACGGGGCAGGCCGAACACTGAAGCTTTCTTT. Translation gives CSARGRGRPNTEAFF.

Only a few counts were recorded for this clonotype. The V call is TRBV2, the J call TRBJ1-2, with 8 bases that match TRBD1. This CDR3 comprises 15 residues. V shed 6 bases, J shed 6 bases, and the junction held 12 bases outside the gene matches. Per the germline V gene, CDR1 is SNHLY and CDR2 is FYNNEI. The CDR3 reads CASSLGTGGWNGYTF. Here the CDR3 DNA reads TGTGCCAGCAGCCTGGGGACAGGAGGATGGAATGGCTACACCTTC.

The sample holds many counts of this clonotype. The rearrangement uses TRBV28 and TRBJ1-2; the D is unclear. Trimming took off 3 bases at V and 4 bases at J, with 6 bases between the two ends. Per germline, CDR1 MDHEN and CDR2 SYDVKM. This CDR3 region has 12 residues. The CDR3 reads CASSFSRYGYTF. CDR3 nucleotides: TGTGCCAGCAGTTTCAGTCGCTATGGCTACACCTTC.